One and the same sample provided the 15 T cell receptor beta chains below, sequenced in a study of response to subunit inactivated influenza vaccine. MiXCR, run by TCRdb on the RT-PCR reads, gives a single entry per CDR3 protein. The table includes over 800,000 distinct CDR3 sequences, 20% to 25% detected once. The source material was PBMCs from blood, sampled less than 6 days after vaccination. The receptors originated from a man aged 45-65 years who received an inactivated influenza vaccine.

The chain is built from TRBV20-1 and TRBJ2-1; 11 bases line up with TRBD1. Germline V gene data show CDR1 as DFQATT and CDR2 as SNEGSKA (reference sequence). J gave up 7 bases and V 3 bases, and 8 bases lay outside the gene matches. The CDR3 has 15 amino acids. Here the CDR3 DNA reads TGCAGTGCTAGGGCACCGGGACAGGGGGGGAATGAGCAGTTCTTC. This translates into CSARAPGQGGNEQFF.

V usage is TRBV9 and J usage is TRBJ2-6; tentatively, D is TRBD1 (6 bases). The CDR3 has 18 residues. V lost 2 bases and J lost 0, with 15 bases in between. Germline loops: CDR1 SGDLS, CDR2 YYNGEE. CDR3 DNA: TGTGCCAGCAGCGTCAACCCGGACAGAGCCTCTGGGGCCAACGTCCTGACTTTC. Its translation: CASSVNPDRASGANVLTF.

The genes are TRBV20-1 and TRBJ2-6; TRBD1 is a possible D gene (6 bases). Germline CDR1 reads DFQATT; CDR2 reads SNEGSKA (reference sequence). The CDR3 runs 15 residues. V dropped 1 base and J dropped 2 bases, with 9 bases sitting between them. Here the CDR3 DNA reads TGCAGTGCTAGAGCGACAGGACCTGGGGCCAACGTCCTGACTTTC. Protein: CSARATGPGANVLTF.

This chain joins TRBV12-3 or TRBV12-4 and TRBJ1-5; D gene uncertain. Trimming stripped 4 bases from V and 0 bases from J, with 10 bases between. The CDR3 spans 15 residues. The CDR3 loop reads CASSWQELSNQPQHF. The CDR3 bases are TGTGCCAGCAGTTGGCAGGAGCTTAGCAATCAGCCCCAGCATTTT.

This clonotype has more than one count but fewer than ten. V is TRBV7-6 and J is TRBJ2-3, with D tentatively TRBD1 (6 bases). Trimming took 0 bases from V and 2 from J, leaving 12 bases between them. The CDR3 totals 16 residues. The germline gives CDR1 SGHVS, CDR2 FNYEAQ. In DNA, the CDR3 is TGTGCCAGCAGCTTAGCGGGACACCTAAACACAGATACGCAGTATTTT. Residues: CASSLAGHLNTDTQYF.

The table lists this clonotype with a few counts. The chain has TRBV6-5 and TRBJ2-7; D might be TRBD2 (6 bases). V lost 2 bases to trimming and J lost 0 bases, with 14 bases between them. CDR1 and CDR2 from the germline V gene are MNHEY and SVGAGI. The length of the CDR3 is 16 residues. CDR3 protein: CASSYRAGPTSYEQYF. In DNA, the CDR3 is TGTGCCAGCAGTTACCGTGCGGGGCCCACCTCCTACGAGCAGTACTTC.

The chain has TRBV5-1 and TRBJ1-6, with TRBD1 as a possible D gene (5 bases). CDR1 is SGHRS and CDR2 is YFSETQ in the germline V gene. Trimming stripped 0 bases from V and 10 bases from J, with 17 bases between. CDR3 length equals 16 residues. The CDR3 spells CASSLVGVRRGSPLHF. Here the CDR3 DNA reads TGCGCCAGCAGCTTGGTTGGAGTAAGAAGGGGATCACCCCTCCACTTT.

The table lists this clonotype with a few counts. The chain recombines TRBV10-3 with TRBJ2-1; TRBD1 aligns across 9 bases. J gave up 0 bases and V 5 bases, and 2 bases lay outside the gene matches. Looked up from germline, CDR1 is ENHRY and CDR2 is SYGVKD. CDR3 size: 15 residues. The CDR3 here is CAISQDRGSYNEQFF. The CDR3 DNA sequence: TGTGCCATCAGTCAGGACAGGGGCTCCTACAATGAGCAGTTCTTC.

The genes are TRBV12-3 or TRBV12-4 and TRBJ1-4; D may be TRBD1 (5 bases). The CDR3 is made up of 12 amino acids. Deletions cut 7 bases from V and 10 bases from J, with 13 bases between. CDR3 amino acids: CASIGAGGKLFF. The CDR3 DNA reads as TGTGCCAGCATTGGGGCCGGGGGAAAACTGTTTTTT.

The rearrangement joins TRBV15 to TRBJ2-7; TRBD1 matches at 7 bases. Trimming at V came to 3 bases and at J to 3 bases, leaving 5 bases not matched to a gene. The CDR3 consists of 14 residues. Germline V CDR1 and CDR2: LNHNV, YYDKDF (reference sequence). The CDR3 region is CATSRTGKGYEQYF. DNA for the CDR3: TGTGCCACCAGCAGGACAGGGAAAGGCTACGAGCAGTACTTC.

Many counts were recorded for this clonotype. This chain links TRBV24-1 with TRBJ2-1; D is undetermined. CDR3 length: 16 residues. Germline V gives CDR1 KGHDR, CDR2 SFDVKD. The V end lost 0 bases, the J end lost 4 bases, and 12 bases lay between the germline ends. The CDR3 bases are TGTGCCACCAGTGATTTGCGGACGGACCCTTACAATGAGCAGTTCTTC. Protein sequence: CATSDLRTDPYNEQFF.

The chain joins TRBV20-1 to TRBJ2-7, with D unresolved. Trimming pared 3 bases from V and 6 bases from J, leaving 9 bases between. The length of the CDR3 is 11 residues. CDR1 and CDR2 from the germline V gene are DFQATT and SNEGSKA (reference sequence). The CDR3 DNA is TGCAGTGCTAGTTCTAAAGCCGAGCAGTACTTC. This gives the protein CSASSKAEQYF.

This clonotype showed up just a few times. The gene calls are TRBV7-6 and TRBJ2-1; unclear D gene. The CDR3 extends over 15 amino acids. The V and J ends lost 7 bases and 6 bases respectively, with 19 bases between them. The germline CDR1 and CDR2 sequences are SGHVS and FNYEAQ. The CDR3 nucleotides read TGTGCCAGCATCCAACCGTGGCAGCCCTCCAATGAGCAGTTCTTC. Translation gives CASIQPWQPSNEQFF. The whole variable domain, remainder taken from reference TRBV7-6 and TRBJ2-1, is GAGVSQSPRYKVTKRGQDVALRCDPISGHVSLYWYRQALGQGPEFLTYFNYEAQQDKSGLPNDRFSAERPEGSISTLTIQRTEQRDSAMYRCASIQPWQPSNEQFFGPGTRLTVL.

Details on this clonotype: A junction boundary mismatches the germline segment, possibly from a read error. V usage is TRBV12-3 or TRBV12-4 and J usage is TRBJ2-7; D is undetermined. The CDR3 contains 15 residues. The CDR3 DNA reads TGTGCCACCAGTTTAGGAGTCAGCAGCTCCTACGAGCAGTACTTC. Translation: CATSLGVSSSYEQYF.

This clonotype appeared many times. This chain links TRBV7-2 with TRBJ2-3, with a tentative D call TRBD2 (6 bases). This CDR3 contains 13 residues. The V end was cut by 2 bases, the J end by 6 bases, with 9 bases between. The germline V gene has CDR1 SGHTA and CDR2 FQGNSA. CDR3 amino acids: CASSLWGEDTQYF. CDR3 nucleotides: TGTGCCAGCAGCTTATGGGGGGAGGATACGCAGTATTTT.